The clone carrying this T cell receptor beta chain has only a few counts. What it binds is unknown. Germline loops: CDR1 SGHRS, CDR2 YFSETQ. Germline trimming cut 4 bases from V and 5 bases from J; bases unmatched to any gene: 7. The CDR3 totals 16 residues. The sample comes from a study of early T cells in non-severe SARS-CoV-2 infection. Study-level background: It was bulk RNA from unsorted whole blood that was sequenced, and the chains were unpaired.

Individual cDNA molecules each received unique molecular identifiers attached to them. Using its own MiXCR run on the 5' RACE reads, TCRdb lists one record per CDR3 protein. The table records approximately 76,000 distinct CDR3 sequences, about an eighth of them present only once. Study-level findings and limits: The study's VDJdb matching favored anti-spike CD8 responses and missed private and CD4 specificities.

The sequence was collected from an adult who was a healthcare worker with PCR-confirmed SARS-CoV-2 infection or an uninfected control (not recorded which). V gene TRBV5-1 combines with J gene TRBJ2-3, with 13 bases matching TRBD2. The sequenced sample was whole blood. CDR3 sequence: CASSQGTSGTGDTQYF. In nucleotides, the CDR3 is TGCGCCAGCAGCCAGGGGACTAGCGGGACTGGAGATACGCAGTATTTT.